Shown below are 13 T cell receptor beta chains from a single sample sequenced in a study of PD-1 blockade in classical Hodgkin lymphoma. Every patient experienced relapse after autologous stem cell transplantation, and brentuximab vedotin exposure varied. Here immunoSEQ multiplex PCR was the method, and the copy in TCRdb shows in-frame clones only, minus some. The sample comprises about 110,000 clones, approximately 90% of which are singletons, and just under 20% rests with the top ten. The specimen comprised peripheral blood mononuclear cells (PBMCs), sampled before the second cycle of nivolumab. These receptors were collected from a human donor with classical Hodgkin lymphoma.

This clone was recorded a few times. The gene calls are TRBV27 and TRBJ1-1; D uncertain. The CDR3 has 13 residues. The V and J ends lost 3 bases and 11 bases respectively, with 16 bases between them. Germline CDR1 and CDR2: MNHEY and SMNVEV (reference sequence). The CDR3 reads CASSFTGSTVAFF. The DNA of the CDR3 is TGTGCCAGCAGTTTCACTGGGTCGACGGTCGCTTTCTTT.

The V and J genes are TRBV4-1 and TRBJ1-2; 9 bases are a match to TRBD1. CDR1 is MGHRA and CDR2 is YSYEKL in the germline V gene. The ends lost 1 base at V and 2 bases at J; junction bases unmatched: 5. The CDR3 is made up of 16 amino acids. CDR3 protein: CASSQVWDRANYGYTF. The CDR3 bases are TGCGCCAGCAGCCAAGTATGGGACAGGGCGAACTATGGCTACACCTTC.

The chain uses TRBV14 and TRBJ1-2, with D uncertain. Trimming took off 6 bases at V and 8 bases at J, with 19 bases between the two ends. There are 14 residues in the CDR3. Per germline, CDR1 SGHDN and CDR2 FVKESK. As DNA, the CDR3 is TGTGCCAGCAGACCGGGAACCTCCACCTTCGGCTACACCTTC. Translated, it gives CASRPGTSTFGYTF.

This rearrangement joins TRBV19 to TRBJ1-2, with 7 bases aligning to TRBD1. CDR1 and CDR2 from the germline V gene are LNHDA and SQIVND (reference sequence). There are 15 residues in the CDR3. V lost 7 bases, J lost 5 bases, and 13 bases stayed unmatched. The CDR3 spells CASNVKGDSIYGYTF. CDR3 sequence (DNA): TGTGCCAGTAACGTAAAGGGGGACAGCATTTATGGCTACACCTTC.

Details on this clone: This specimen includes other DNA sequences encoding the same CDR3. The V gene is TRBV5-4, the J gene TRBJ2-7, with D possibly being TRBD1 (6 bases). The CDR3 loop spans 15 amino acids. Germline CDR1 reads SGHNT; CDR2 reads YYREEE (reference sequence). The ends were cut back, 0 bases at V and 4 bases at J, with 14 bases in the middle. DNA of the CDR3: TGTGCCAGCAGCTTGGGCAGGGGCCCGGGATACGAGCAGTACTTC. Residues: CASSLGRGPGYEQYF.

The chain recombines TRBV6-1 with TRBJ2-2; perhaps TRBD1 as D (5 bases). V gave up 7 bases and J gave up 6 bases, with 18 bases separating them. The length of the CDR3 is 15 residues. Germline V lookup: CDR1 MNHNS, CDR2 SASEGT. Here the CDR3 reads CASNFRMGQAGELFF. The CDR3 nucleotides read TGTGCCAGCAATTTCCGGATGGGGCAGGCCGGGGAGCTGTTTTTT.

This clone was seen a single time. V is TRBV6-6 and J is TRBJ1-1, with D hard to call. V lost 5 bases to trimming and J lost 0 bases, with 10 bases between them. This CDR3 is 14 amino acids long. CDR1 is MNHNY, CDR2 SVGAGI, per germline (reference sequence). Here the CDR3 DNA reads TGTGCCAGCAGTCCCGTCCGAATGAACACTGAAGCTTTCTTT. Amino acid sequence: CASSPVRMNTEAFF.

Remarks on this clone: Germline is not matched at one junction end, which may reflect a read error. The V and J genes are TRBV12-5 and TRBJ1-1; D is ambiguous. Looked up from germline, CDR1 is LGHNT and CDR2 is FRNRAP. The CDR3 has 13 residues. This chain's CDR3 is CASGFGGFTETFF. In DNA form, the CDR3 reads TGTGCTAGTGGTTTTGGAGGGTTCACTGAAACTTTCTTT.

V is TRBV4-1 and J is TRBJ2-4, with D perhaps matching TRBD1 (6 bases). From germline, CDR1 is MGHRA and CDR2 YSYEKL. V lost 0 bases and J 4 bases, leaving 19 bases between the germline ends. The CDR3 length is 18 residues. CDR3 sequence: CASSQEGQLGQIKNIQYF. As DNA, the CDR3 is TGCGCCAGCAGCCAAGAAGGGCAACTTGGACAGATTAAAAACATTCAGTACTTC.

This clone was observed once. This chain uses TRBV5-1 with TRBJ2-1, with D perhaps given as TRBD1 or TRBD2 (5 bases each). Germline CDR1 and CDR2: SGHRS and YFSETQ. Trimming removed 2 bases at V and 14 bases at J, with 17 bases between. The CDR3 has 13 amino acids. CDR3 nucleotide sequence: TGCGCCAGCAGCTTCTTAAGGGGCAGGGAGAAGTTCTTC. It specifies CASSFLRGREKFF.

The CDR3 is CASSHRDPVSYNEQFF. The CDR3 DNA is TGTGCCAGCAGCCACAGGGACCCGGTCTCCTACAATGAGCAGTTCTTC. This chain joins TRBV7-9 and TRBJ2-1, with a tentative D call TRBD1 (6 bases). CDR3 length equals 16 residues. V shed 5 bases and J shed 0 bases, with 14 bases lying between them. Germline CDR1 reads SEHNR; CDR2 reads FQNEAQ (reference sequence).

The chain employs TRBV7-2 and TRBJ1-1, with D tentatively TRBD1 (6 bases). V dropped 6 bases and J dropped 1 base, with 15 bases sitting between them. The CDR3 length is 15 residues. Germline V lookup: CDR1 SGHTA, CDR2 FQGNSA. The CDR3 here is CASSRQVNPNTEAFF. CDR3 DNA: TGTGCCAGCAGTCGACAGGTGAACCCGAACACTGAAGCTTTCTTT.

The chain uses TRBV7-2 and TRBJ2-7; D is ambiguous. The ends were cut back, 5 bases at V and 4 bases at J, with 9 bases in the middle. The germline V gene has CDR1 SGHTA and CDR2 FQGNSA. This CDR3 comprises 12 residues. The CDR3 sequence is CASSTGLYEQYF. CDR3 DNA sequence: TGTGCCAGCAGCACCGGCCTATACGAGCAGTACTTC.